A single sample is the source of the 11 T cell receptor beta chains below, sequenced in a study of regulatory T cells in long-lasting Graves disease (dated by TCRdb to about 2021). The intended sense of this specimen's time point label: persistent/refractory GD, antithyroid drugs over 5 years with positive TRAb. For both TCR sequencing and RNA sequencing, RNA was extracted from PBMCs in TRIzol. Library preparation used multiplex PCR. TCRdb lists the instrument as Illumina HiSeq 4000. CDR3 regions were amplified by Arm-PCR with iRepertoire HTBI primers to construct TCR beta libraries. TCRdb reanalyzed the raw reads on its own, using fastp at Q25 for trimming and MiXCR for clone calling, and kept in-frame beta chains. For every CDR3 protein sequence, its rows merge into one entry that carries the most common genes and DNA. Counted in this sample were 500,000 to 700,000 distinct CDR3 sequences; around 30% of them appeared once. Jointly, the top ten make up about 40% of the sample.

Sample: peripheral blood mononuclear cells (PBMCs), taken when the disease was refractory, from a patient treated with antithyroid drugs. These TCRs come from a female donor with Graves disease.

The chain is built from TRBV19 and TRBJ2-5; D is unclear. This CDR3 contains 13 residues. Germline V CDR1 and CDR2: LNHDA, SQIVND (reference sequence). Deletions cut 5 bases from V and 1 base from J, with 8 bases between. The CDR3 here is CASSGSFQETQYF. CDR3 nucleotides: TGTGCCAGTAGTGGAAGTTTCCAAGAGACCCAGTACTTC. The entire variable domain, with the rest obtained from reference TRBV19 and TRBJ2-5, is as follows: DGGITQSPKYLFRKEGQNVTLSCEQNLNHDAMYWYRQDPGQGLRLIYYSQIVNDFQKGDIAEGYSVSREKKESFPLTVTSAQKNPTAFYLCASSGSFQETQYFGPGTRLLVL.

The chain carries TRBV20-1 and TRBJ2-7; 13 nucleotides match TRBD2. Per germline, CDR1 DFQATT and CDR2 SNEGSKA (reference sequence). The CDR3 has 15 residues. Unmatched junction bases numbered 6, after V lost 6 bases and J lost 1 base. This CDR3 is CSADRLAGGSYEQYF. In DNA, the CDR3 is TGCAGTGCCGACAGACTAGCGGGAGGATCCTACGAGCAGTACTTC.

The V and J genes are TRBV9 and TRBJ2-5; the D call may be TRBD1 or TRBD2 (5 bases each). The germline V and J ends were trimmed by 2 bases and 5 bases, with 13 bases remaining between them. The CDR3 sequence is 14 residues long. Germline CDR1 SGDLS, CDR2 YYNGEE. The CDR3 loop is CASSVGTVAETQYF. In nucleotides, the CDR3 is TGTGCCAGCAGCGTTGGGACCGTGGCGGAGACCCAGTACTTC.

This clonotype has a handful of counts. This chain uses TRBV25-1 with TRBJ1-2; TRBD1 agrees at 7 bases. CDR1 and CDR2 from the germline V gene are MGHDK and SYGVNS. The CDR3 extends over 15 amino acids. V shed 3 bases, J shed 7 bases, and the junction held 11 bases outside the gene matches. Here the CDR3 reads CASSDAGQVNRGYTF. CDR3 nucleotide sequence: TGTGCCAGCAGTGATGCCGGACAGGTGAATCGTGGCTACACCTTC.

This clonotype was seen a handful of times. The genes are TRBV6-2 or TRBV6-3 and TRBJ1-1; D is unresolved. Trimming shortened V by 2 bases and J by 4 bases, and 8 bases separated the two germline ends. The CDR3 has 13 amino acids. The V gene's germline CDR1 is MNHEY and CDR2 SVGEGT. The CDR3: CASSYGVFTEAFF. CDR3 DNA: TGTGCCAGCAGTTACGGGGTCTTCACTGAAGCTTTCTTT.

V usage is TRBV3-1 and J usage is TRBJ1-4; unclear D gene. V lost 0 bases, J lost 4 bases, and 9 bases lay in between. CDR3 length: 15 amino acids. Per germline, CDR1 LGHDT and CDR2 YNNKEL (reference sequence). The CDR3 coding sequence is TGTGCCAGCAGCCAAGAGCCGGGTATTAATGAAAAACTGTTTTTT. It specifies CASSQEPGINEKLFF.

The CDR3 DNA is TGCAGTGCTAGAGGAACCAGTAACACTGAAGCTTTCTTT. Translation gives CSARGTSNTEAFF. This chain connects TRBV20-1 to TRBJ1-1, with D unresolved. Germline V gene data show CDR1 as DFQATT and CDR2 as SNEGSKA (reference sequence). With 1 base removed from V and 2 bases from J, the gap between germline ends came to 8 bases. The CDR3 covers 13 residues.

This clonotype has a count of ten or more. The gene calls are TRBV28 and TRBJ1-5, with D hard to call. Per germline, CDR1 MDHEN and CDR2 SYDVKM. The CDR3 has 14 amino acids. V lost 6 bases, J lost 5 bases, and 14 bases lay in between. The CDR3 DNA follows: TGTGCCAGCAGGGAAGACGGTTGGGATCAGCCCCAGCATTTT. Protein sequence: CASREDGWDQPQHF. The full variable domain, rest sourced from reference TRBV28 and TRBJ1-5, is DVKVTQSSRYLVKRTGEKVFLECVQDMDHENMFWYRQDPGLGLRLIYFSYDVKMKEKGDIPEGYSVSREKKERFSLILESASTNQTSMYLCASREDGWDQPQHFGDGTRLSIL.

This clonotype came up a few times. The chain is built from TRBV5-4 and TRBJ2-7, with TRBD2 identical over 10 bases. Looked up from germline, CDR1 is SGHNT and CDR2 is YYREEE (reference sequence). The CDR3 totals 16 residues. V was pared by 0 bases and J by 5 bases, with 8 bases of the junction left unmatched. The CDR3 spells CASSLGWASGSHEQYF. CDR3 in DNA: TGTGCCAGCAGCTTGGGTTGGGCTAGCGGGAGTCACGAGCAGTACTTC.

This clonotype was counted at least ten times. The chain couples TRBV2 to TRBJ1-1; the match to TRBD1 covers 9 bases. The V gene end was trimmed by 6 bases and the J gene end by 3 bases; junction bases not matched to a gene: 2. The CDR3 covers 13 residues. In germline, CDR1 is SNHLY, CDR2 FYNNEI. The CDR3 region is CASSWDRDTEAFF. CDR3 DNA sequence: TGTGCCAGCAGCTGGGACAGGGACACTGAAGCTTTCTTT.

The chain recombines TRBV5-6 with TRBJ1-5; D might be TRBD1 (6 bases). This CDR3 is built from 16 residues. CDR1 is SGHDT, CDR2 YYEEEE, per germline. Trimming took off 4 bases at V and 2 bases at J, with 16 bases between the two ends. In DNA form, the CDR3 reads TGTGCCAGCAGCACACGAACAGGGTTTGGCAATCAGCCCCAGCATTTT. Its protein product is CASSTRTGFGNQPQHF.